What follows are 32 T cell receptor beta chains derived from one specimen sequenced in a study of shared clonotypes between healthy human individuals (dated by TCRdb to 2020 to 2021). The method behind the library was the immunoSEQ multiplex PCR assay. TCRdb stores this immuneACCESS table with in-frame sequences only. Part of the clones is absent; in the studies checked, under half of the shortfall reflects unresolved V genes, and no reason is known for the rest. The sample table records about 1 million clones; about 74% of these occur just once. The ten biggest clones cover nearly 1.5% of the sample. The sequenced material came from memory CD4+ T cells sorted from blood. Reading the label with the study, this specimen's cell subset or site is: CD45RA-negative fraction. The receptors were gathered from a man between 18 and 29 years old in good health.

This clone showed up just once. This chain joins TRBV7-2 and TRBJ1-3; D possibly corresponds to TRBD1 (6 bases). Germline V gene sequence: CDR1 SGHTA, CDR2 FQGNSA. The CDR3 totals 15 residues. Trimming left V 5 bases short and J 2 bases short, with 13 bases between. The CDR3, as DNA: TGTGCCAGCAGCCGTGGGGGGCCCGCTGGAAACACCATATATTTT. This translates into CASSRGGPAGNTIYF.

The J gene is TRBJ2-2, the V gene TRBV28; TRBD1 aligns across 9 bases. V trimming: 4 bases; J trimming: 16 bases; junction bases outside the gene matches: 13. This CDR3 spans 14 amino acids. Germline V gene sequence: CDR1 MDHEN, CDR2 SYDVKM. The CDR3 coding sequence is TGTGCCAGCAGTTCCCCGCCTTTGGGACAGGGCCCGTTTTTT. It encodes CASSSPPLGQGPFF.

This clone was seen only once. The V gene is TRBV11-2, the J gene TRBJ2-1; TRBD1 aligns across 10 bases. The germline CDR1 and CDR2 sequences are SGHAT and FQNNGV. This CDR3 has 12 residues. V was pared by 4 bases and J by 14 bases, with 5 bases of the junction left unmatched. CDR3 region: CASSSGTGVEFF. CDR3 DNA sequence: TGTGCCAGCAGCTCAGGGACAGGGGTAGAGTTCTTC.

The V and J genes are TRBV6-5 and TRBJ1-1, with 8 bases matching TRBD1. The V segment lost 7 bases and the J segment 8 bases; nucleotides outside the gene matches: 9. CDR1 and CDR2 (germline): MNHEY, SVGAGI. The CDR3 runs 13 residues. CDR3 residues: CASKKDRGAEAFF. The CDR3 DNA reads as TGTGCCAGCAAAAAAGACAGGGGAGCGGAAGCTTTCTTT.

This chain connects TRBV11-2 to TRBJ2-5; a weak D match, TRBD1 (6 bases). Germline-derived CDR1 and CDR2 are SGHAT and FQNNGV. The CDR3 length is 15 residues. V lost 5 bases to trimming and J lost 5 bases, with 18 bases between them. This CDR3 reads CASSLQGLAGETQYF. In DNA, the CDR3 is TGTGCCAGCAGCCTGCAGGGGCTGGCCGGGGAGACCCAGTACTTC.

A few counts support this clone. The rearrangement uses TRBV19 and TRBJ1-6, with a weak D call TRBD1 (6 bases). This CDR3 spans 16 amino acids. V lost 5 bases to trimming and J lost 7 bases, with 18 bases between them. Germline assignment: CDR1 LNHDA and CDR2 SQIVND (reference sequence). The CDR3 protein is CASSEGSGTKNSPLHF. The CDR3 nucleotides read TGTGCCAGTAGTGAGGGATCCGGGACAAAAAATTCACCCCTCCACTTT.

This chain joins TRBV19 and TRBJ2-2; no definite D call. Germline V CDR1 and CDR2: LNHDA, SQIVND (reference sequence). With 4 bases removed from V and 8 bases from J, the gap between germline ends came to 11 bases. The length of the CDR3 is 13 residues. CDR3 in amino acids: CASSTRVLGELFF. As DNA, the CDR3 is TGTGCCAGTAGTACTAGGGTTCTTGGGGAGCTGTTTTTT.

This chain uses TRBV7-2 with TRBJ1-2, with unresolved D. The CDR3 consists of 12 residues. Per the germline V gene, CDR1 is SGHTA and CDR2 is FQGNSA. V gave up 3 bases and J gave up 11 bases, with 13 bases separating them. The CDR3 sequence: CASSFRDLRYTF. The DNA of the CDR3 is TGTGCCAGCAGCTTCCGAGACCTGAGGTACACCTTC.

The V and J genes are TRBV29-1 and TRBJ2-3; no clear D gene. This CDR3 has 13 amino acids. The V gene's germline CDR1 is SQVTM and CDR2 ANQGSEA. V lost 8 bases, J lost 1 base, and 13 bases lay in between. Here the CDR3 DNA reads TGCAGCCCCATGAGTCGGGGCACAGATACGCAGTATTTT. Protein product: CSPMSRGTDTQYF.

The chain employs TRBV7-2 and TRBJ2-7; 7 nucleotides align to TRBD1. CDR1 is SGHTA, CDR2 FQGNSA, per germline. Losses at the gene ends were 2 bases for V and 3 bases for J; bases not matched to a gene: 4. The CDR3 has 14 residues. CDR3 loop: CASSLRGQLYEQYF. CDR3 DNA sequence: TGTGCCAGCAGCTTAAGGGGACAGCTCTACGAGCAGTACTTC.

The chain has TRBV19 and TRBJ2-6, with a tentative D call TRBD1 (5 bases). Germline CDR1 is LNHDA and CDR2 is SQIVND (reference sequence). V gave up 3 bases and J gave up 0 bases, with 12 bases separating them. The CDR3 has 17 amino acids. The CDR3 DNA follows: TGTGCCAGTAGTATGGTAGGGGCCCTCTCTGGGGCCAACGTCCTGACTTTC. It specifies CASSMVGALSGANVLTF.

The chain links TRBV4-1 to TRBJ2-1, with D tentatively TRBD1 or TRBD2 (6 bases each). The germline V and J ends were trimmed by 4 bases and 2 bases, with 12 bases remaining between them. CDR3 size: 15 residues. Germline loops: CDR1 MGHRA, CDR2 YSYEKL. The CDR3 region has the DNA TGCGCCAGCAGCCTCGAGGGGGGCCCCTACAATGAGCAGTTCTTC. Translated, it gives CASSLEGGPYNEQFF.

This clone was counted a single time. The rearrangement links TRBV5-4 to TRBJ2-7, with D possibly being TRBD2 (6 bases). Trimming removed 4 bases from V and 7 bases from J, with 21 bases in between. CDR3 length: 15 amino acids. Germline CDR1 and CDR2: SGHNT and YYREEE (reference sequence). The CDR3 sequence: CASSPEGLLAGEQYF. The CDR3 DNA sequence: TGTGCCAGCAGCCCCGAAGGCCTCCTGGCGGGAGAGCAGTACTTC.

The gene calls are TRBV7-9 and TRBJ2-7, with 10 bases lining up with TRBD1. After removal of 5 bases from V and 6 bases from J, the junction contained 10 bases not matched to a gene. The CDR3 length is 15 residues. Germline V gene sequence: CDR1 SEHNR, CDR2 FQNEAQ (reference sequence). The CDR3 reads CASSTTGTGDREQYF. CDR3 nucleotide sequence: TGTGCCAGCAGCACTACCGGGACAGGGGATCGCGAGCAGTACTTC.

The CDR3 protein is CASSLSGSIAGELFF. CDR3 bases: TGTGCCAGCAGCTTATCCGGGAGCATAGCCGGGGAGCTGTTTTTT. This rearrangement joins TRBV11-3 to TRBJ2-2; perhaps TRBD2 as D (6 bases). The V gene's germline CDR1 is SGHNT and CDR2 YENEEA. V lost 2 bases, J lost 6 bases, and 13 bases lay in between. The CDR3 consists of 15 residues.

This rearrangement joins TRBV7-6 to TRBJ2-2, with 7 nucleotides matching TRBD1. V was clipped by 6 bases and J by 8 bases; unmatched bases: 9. Germline V gives CDR1 SGHVS, CDR2 FNYEAQ. The CDR3 has 14 amino acids. Here the CDR3 reads CASRRDSLGGELFF. In nucleotides, the CDR3 is TGTGCCAGCAGACGGGACAGCCTAGGGGGGGAGCTGTTTTTT.

This chain uses TRBV19 with TRBJ2-7; maybe TRBD2 (5 bases). V was pared by 5 bases and J by 2 bases, with 16 bases between. The CDR3 covers 15 residues. CDR1 LNHDA and CDR2 SQIVND come from the germline V gene (reference sequence). The chain's CDR3 is CASSVTGGYPYEQYF. CDR3 DNA: TGTGCCAGTAGTGTGACCGGAGGTTATCCCTACGAGCAGTACTTC. Full variable domain (missing parts from reference TRBV19 and TRBJ2-7): DGGITQSPKYLFRKEGQNVTLSCEQNLNHDAMYWYRQDPGQGLRLIYYSQIVNDFQKGDIAEGYSVSREKKESFPLTVTSAQKNPTAFYLCASSVTGGYPYEQYFGPGTRLTVT.

The V call is TRBV5-4, the J call TRBJ1-1; perhaps TRBD1 as D (5 bases). CDR3 length: 15 amino acids. Germline CDR1 is SGHNT and CDR2 is YYREEE (reference sequence). The germline V and J ends were trimmed by 1 base and 1 base, with 11 bases remaining between them. The CDR3 sequence: CASSLPRGANTEAFF. DNA for the CDR3: TGTGCCAGCAGCTTGCCGCGAGGGGCGAACACTGAAGCTTTCTTT.

The rearrangement joins TRBV2 to TRBJ2-3; 8 nucleotides agree with TRBD2. This CDR3 has 15 residues. The junction had 6 bases not matched to a gene; V was cut back by 6 bases and J by 1 base. Germline V CDR1 and CDR2: SNHLY, FYNNEI. The CDR3 coding sequence is TGTGCCAGCAGCGCTGCGACTAGCGGCACAGATACGCAGTATTTT. It encodes CASSAATSGTDTQYF.

The chain recombines TRBV7-9 with TRBJ2-2; D may be TRBD1 or TRBD2 (6 bases each). The CDR3 contains 15 residues. The V end lost 2 bases, the J end lost 7 bases, and 14 bases lay between the germline ends. Germline V gene data show CDR1 as SEHNR and CDR2 as FQNEAQ (reference sequence). CDR3 nucleotides: TGTGCCAGCAGCTTACGACAGGCCGGGGGCGGGGAGCTGTTTTTT. The encoded protein is CASSLRQAGGGELFF.

The V and J genes are TRBV11-2 and TRBJ2-1; 7 positions agree with TRBD2. This CDR3 has 14 amino acids. After removal of 5 bases from V and 9 bases from J, the junction contained 10 bases not matched to a gene. Germline CDR1 is SGHAT and CDR2 is FQNNGV. The CDR3 reads CASSLKAGRGEQFF. In nucleotides, the CDR3 is TGTGCCAGCAGCCTAAAAGCGGGGAGGGGTGAGCAGTTCTTC.

This clone was seen more than once but under ten times. The V call is TRBV2, the J call TRBJ2-1, with 10 positions matching TRBD2. Germline assignment: CDR1 SNHLY and CDR2 FYNNEI. The CDR3 is made up of 12 amino acids. After removal of 6 bases from V and 9 bases from J, the junction contained 2 bases not matched to a gene. For the CDR3, the DNA is TGTGCCAGCAGGACTAGCGGGCCTGAGCAGTTCTTC. Residues: CASRTSGPEQFF.

Points on this clone: The sample carries other DNA sequences with the same CDR3. The CDR3 spells CASSLEYEQYF. In nucleotides, the CDR3 is TGTGCCAGCAGCTTAGAATACGAGCAGTACTTC. The V gene is TRBV7-2, the J gene TRBJ2-7; no clear D. V lost 1 base and J 4 bases, leaving 2 bases between the germline ends. Germline-derived CDR1 and CDR2 are SGHTA and FQGNSA. This CDR3 is 11 amino acids long.

This sequence joins TRBV6-6 and TRBJ2-4; D might be TRBD1 (6 bases). The V and J ends lost 6 bases and 5 bases respectively, with 14 bases between them. Germline CDR1 reads MNHNY; CDR2 reads SVGAGI (reference sequence). The CDR3 is 14 amino acids. The CDR3 DNA is TGTGCCAGCAGCCCAGACAGGTCCGAAAACATTCAGTACTTC. Its translation is CASSPDRSENIQYF.

The gene calls are TRBV11-2 and TRBJ1-2, with D perhaps TRBD1 (6 bases). CDR3 size: 13 residues. Between the trimmed V and J ends, which lost 4 bases and 7 bases, there was a span of 13 bases. Germline CDR1 reads SGHAT; CDR2 reads FQNNGV. The CDR3 here is CASSWTASRGYTF. The CDR3 DNA reads as TGTGCCAGCAGCTGGACAGCCTCCCGTGGCTACACCTTC.

The rearrangement joins TRBV6-6 to TRBJ1-1; 7 bases line up with TRBD1. Germline-derived CDR1 and CDR2 are MNHNY and SVGAGI (reference sequence). This CDR3 spans 14 amino acids. The ends lost 6 bases at V and 6 bases at J; junction bases unmatched: 10. The CDR3 loop reads CASRSGQLSSEAFF. CDR3 coding DNA: TGTGCCAGCAGATCGGGACAGCTCAGTTCTGAAGCTTTCTTT.

V gene TRBV2 combines with J gene TRBJ2-4; D is uncertain. Between the trimmed V and J ends, which lost 6 bases and 0 bases, there was a span of 9 bases. CDR3 length: 14 residues. Germline V CDR1 and CDR2: SNHLY, FYNNEI. The CDR3 spells CASSVQIAKNIQYF. The CDR3 DNA sequence: TGTGCCAGCAGCGTACAGATAGCCAAAAACATTCAGTACTTC.

In this sample, this clone turned up once. The chain employs TRBV9 and TRBJ1-6, with TRBD1 matching 7 bases. This CDR3 is 14 amino acids long. The ends lost 3 bases at V and 10 bases at J; junction bases unmatched: 7. Germline V gene sequence: CDR1 SGDLS, CDR2 YYNGEE. The CDR3 here is CASSAGQLASPLHF. DNA of the CDR3: TGTGCCAGCAGCGCGGGACAGTTGGCCTCACCCCTCCACTTT.

The chain employs TRBV30 and TRBJ2-1, with D unclear. The CDR3 is made up of 15 amino acids. Trimming took off 1 base at V and 3 bases at J, with 13 bases between the two ends. Germline V gene lookup returns CDR1 GTSNPN and CDR2 SVGIG (reference sequence). CDR3 residues: CAWSALKKRYNEQFF. Here the CDR3 DNA reads TGTGCCTGGAGTGCTCTTAAGAAACGCTACAATGAGCAGTTCTTC.

The chain combines TRBV5-4 with TRBJ2-6; the D gene could be TRBD1 or TRBD2 (6 bases each). Germline V gives CDR1 SGHNT, CDR2 YYREEE (reference sequence). The CDR3 loop spans 19 amino acids. V lost 4 bases and J 0 bases, leaving 20 bases between the germline ends. CDR3 residues: CASSRGTGRSSSGANVLTF. In DNA, the CDR3 is TGTGCCAGCAGCCGGGGAACAGGGAGGTCCTCCTCTGGGGCCAACGTCCTGACTTTC.

The J gene is TRBJ2-7, the V gene TRBV18, with TRBD1 matching 7 bases. This CDR3 has 15 residues. J gave up 2 bases and V 6 bases, and 10 bases lay outside the gene matches. Germline V gene data show CDR1 as KGHSH and CDR2 as LQKENI. The CDR3: CASSLDRTGPYEQYF. CDR3 DNA sequence: TGTGCCAGCTCTCTGGACAGGACAGGCCCCTACGAGCAGTACTTC.

J is TRBJ2-1 and V is TRBV11-2; 7 bases align to TRBD1. The germline V gene encodes CDR1 SGHAT and CDR2 FQNNGV. With 6 bases clipped from V and 0 bases from J, the junction kept 5 bases outside the gene matches. The CDR3 runs 15 residues. In nucleotides, the CDR3 is TGTGCCAGCAGTTGGGACAGCAGCTCCTACAATGAGCAGTTCTTC. Amino acid sequence: CASSWDSSSYNEQFF. The full variable domain, in which reference TRBV11-2 and TRBJ2-1 provide the parts outside the CDR3, is EAGVAQSPRYKIIEKRQSVAFWCNPISGHATLYWYQQILGQGPKLLIQFQNNGVVDDSQLPKDRFSAERLKGVDSTLKIQPAKLEDSAVYLCASSWDSSSYNEQFFGPGTRLTVL.